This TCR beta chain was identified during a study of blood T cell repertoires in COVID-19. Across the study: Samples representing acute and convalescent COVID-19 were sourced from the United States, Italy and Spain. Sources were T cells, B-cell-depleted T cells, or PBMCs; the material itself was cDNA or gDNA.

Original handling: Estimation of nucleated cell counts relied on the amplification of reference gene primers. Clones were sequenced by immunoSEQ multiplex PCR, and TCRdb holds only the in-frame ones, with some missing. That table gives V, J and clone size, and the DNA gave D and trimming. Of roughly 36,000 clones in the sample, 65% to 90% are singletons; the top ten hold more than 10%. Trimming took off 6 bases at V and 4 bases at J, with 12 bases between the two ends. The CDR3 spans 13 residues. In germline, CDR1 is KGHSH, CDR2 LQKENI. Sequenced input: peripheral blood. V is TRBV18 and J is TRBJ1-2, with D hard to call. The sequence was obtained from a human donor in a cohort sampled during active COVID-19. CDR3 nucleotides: TGTGCCAGCTCGCCCGACCGGGGCTATGGCTACACCTTC. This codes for CASSPDRGYGYTF.